This T cell receptor beta chain was captured in a study of T cell responses to AZD1222 COVID-19 vaccine (dated by TCRdb to the early 2020s). Broadly, across the study: Because spike-specific TCR depth and breadth did not differ between the two schedules, AZD1222 recipients who got a second dose at roughly 4 weeks were pooled with those who got a second dose at roughly 12 weeks. Trial participants were enrolled by age into 18-55, 56-69 and 70-plus year subgroups, with roughly 150, 30 and 60 TCR-sequenced participants respectively. TCR sequencing was performed for 230 to 250 trial participants, of whom some 200 were given two doses of AZD1222 and around 25 were given two doses of MenACWY control vaccine.

Interpreted using the paper, the time point label stands for: baseline before first vaccination. The vaccinee samples were drawn from two UK trials, COV001 and COV002, one of which was a single-blind randomized controlled phase 2/3 trial testing AZD1222 (ChAdOx1 nCoV-19) in healthy adults. Trial participant PBMC samples were collected at day 0 and day 28 after the second dose for TCRbeta chain sequencing. Note on this clone: The antigen it binds to is not known. Base-call qualities are not available, and no considerably larger clone is one nucleotide away.

On the study overall, not on this receptor specifically: Only five or six AZD1222 recipients were SARS-CoV-2 seropositive at baseline, limiting conclusions about previously exposed vaccinees. Epitopes outside the regions mutated in the B.1.351 and B.1.1.7 variants were reportedly recognized by nearly half of the unique spike-specific TCRs. In the small 56-69-year group, the increase in depth fell short of significance, most likely because of low power. Spike-specific TCR breadth and depth rose significantly after two AZD1222 doses compared with day 0 and with MenACWY recipients. Most participants were white British and females outnumbered males, and the authors suggested that clonal diversity may have been underestimated. No day 14 peak-response samples were available, so repertoires were characterized only after the peak T cell response. The whole spike protein was spanned by vaccine-associated CD4 TCRs, and dominant responses were seen in regions 160-218 and 743-854.

The CDR3 regions of human TCRbeta chains were analyzed by immunosequencing. The authors processed their data as follows. TCRs in the repertoires were matched against a reference library of SARS-CoV-2-specific TCRs that had been generated with the MIRA antigen-specificity platform. Breadth was defined as the fraction of unique TCRs that were SARS-CoV-2-associated, and depth was defined as the fraction of total T cells that were SARS-CoV-2-associated. Each spike-specific TCR was assigned to its reactive spike region and to a CD4 or CD8 class using the MIRA data. Log10-transformed breadth and depth values were compared by one-way ANOVA with Sidak's multiple comparisons tests. Held by TCRdb, this immuneACCESS table contains in-frame sequences only and omits some clones. Under half of the omission traces to an unresolved V gene where checked; the cause of the rest is unknown. The DNA gave D and trimming, while V, J and clone size come from that table. The sample includes around 190,000 clones, with 70% to 90% observed a single time. The ten most abundant clones make up 0.45% to 0.55% of the sample.

The CDR3 numbers 16 residues from cysteine through phenylalanine. Of all the DNA, just the CDR3 is kept, 48 bases in frame from base 1. As encoded in the germline V gene, CDR1 is SGHDN while CDR2 is FVKESK. For this chain, trimming is 0 bases at the V end and 6 bases at the J end, and the number of junction bases without a gene match is 5. The sequencing used peripheral blood, collected on day 0 of AZD1222 vaccination. The rearranged segments are TRBV14 and TRBJ1-1, with 12 junctional bases fitting TRBD1. The receptor was derived from an adult in good health. The CDR3 loop reads CASSQDWGQGASEAFF. The nucleotide sequence reads TGTGCCAGCAGCCAAGATTGGGGACAGGGGGCCTCTGAAGCTTTCTTT.